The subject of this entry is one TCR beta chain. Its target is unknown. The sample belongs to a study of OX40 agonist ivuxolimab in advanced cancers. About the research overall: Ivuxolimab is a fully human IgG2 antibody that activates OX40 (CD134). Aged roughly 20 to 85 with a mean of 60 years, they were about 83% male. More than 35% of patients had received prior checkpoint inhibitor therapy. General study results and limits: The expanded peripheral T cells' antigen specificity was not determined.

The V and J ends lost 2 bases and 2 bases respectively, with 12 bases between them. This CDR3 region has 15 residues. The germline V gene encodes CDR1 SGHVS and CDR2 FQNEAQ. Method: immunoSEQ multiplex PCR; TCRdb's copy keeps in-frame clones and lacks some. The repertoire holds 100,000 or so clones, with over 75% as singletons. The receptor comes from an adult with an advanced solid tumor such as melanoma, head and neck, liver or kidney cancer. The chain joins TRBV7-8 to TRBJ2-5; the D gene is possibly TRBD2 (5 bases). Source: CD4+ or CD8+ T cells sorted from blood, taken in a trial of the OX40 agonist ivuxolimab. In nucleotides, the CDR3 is TGTGCCAGCAGCTTACTCGGACTCCCACAAGAGACCCAGTACTTC. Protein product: CASSLLGLPQETQYF.